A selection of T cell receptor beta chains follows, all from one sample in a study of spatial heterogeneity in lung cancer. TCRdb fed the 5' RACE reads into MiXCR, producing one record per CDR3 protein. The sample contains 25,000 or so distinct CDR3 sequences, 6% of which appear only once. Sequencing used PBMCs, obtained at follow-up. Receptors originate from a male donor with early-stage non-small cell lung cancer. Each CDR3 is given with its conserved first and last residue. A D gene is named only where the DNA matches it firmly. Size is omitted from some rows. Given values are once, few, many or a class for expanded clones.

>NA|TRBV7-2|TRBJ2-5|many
TGTGCCAGCAGCTTAGGAGGGCTGGCGTACCAAGAGACCCAGTACTTC
CASSLGGLAYQETQYF
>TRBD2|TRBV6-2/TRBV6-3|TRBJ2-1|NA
TGTGCCAGCAGACCACCCGGAGCGGGGGGGCGTGATGAGCAGTTCTTC
CASRPPGAGGRDEQFF
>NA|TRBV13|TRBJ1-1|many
TGTGCCAGCAGCTTCGCCGGTTACACTGAAGCTTTCTTT
CASSFAGYTEAFF
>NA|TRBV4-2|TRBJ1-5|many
TGTGCCAGCAGCCAAGCGGGGGCTGGTCAGCCCCAGCATTTT
CASSQAGAGQPQHF
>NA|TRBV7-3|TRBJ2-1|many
TGTGCCAGCAGCTGGGGGGCATACAATGAGCAGTTCTTC
CASSWGAYNEQFF
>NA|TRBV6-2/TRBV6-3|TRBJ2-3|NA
TGTGCCAGCATCCCGACAGGACTATCCACAGATACGCAGTATTTT
CASIPTGLSTDTQYF
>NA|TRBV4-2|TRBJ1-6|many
TGTGCCAGCAGCCAATCCCGTGGGCGGAATTCACCCCTCCACTTT
CASSQSRGRNSPLHF
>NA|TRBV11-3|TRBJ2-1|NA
TGTGCCAGCAGCCCTGGGTTCTCCTACAATGAGCAGTTCTTC
CASSPGFSYNEQFF
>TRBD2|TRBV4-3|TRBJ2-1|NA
TGCGCCAGCAGCCAACTAGCGGGGGCGGGCAATGAGCAGTTCTTC
CASSQLAGAGNEQFF
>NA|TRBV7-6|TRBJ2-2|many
TGTGCCAGCAGCTTAGGTCCAACGACCAGTACTACCGGGGAGCTGTTTTTT
CASSLGPTTSTTGELFF
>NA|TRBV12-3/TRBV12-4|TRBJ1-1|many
TGTGCCAGCAGTCCGGGACATCTGAACACTGAAGCTTTCTTT
CASSPGHLNTEAFF
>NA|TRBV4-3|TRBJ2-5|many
TGCGCCAGCAGCCAAGATCTGGGAGGGGGTAAAAAGACCCAGTACTTC
CASSQDLGGGKKTQYF
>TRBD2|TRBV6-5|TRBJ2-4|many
TGTGCCAGCAGAAGCGGGACTAGCGAACAAAACATTCAGTACTTC
CASRSGTSEQNIQYF
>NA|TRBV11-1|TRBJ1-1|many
TGTGCCAGCAGCTTTGACCGGGACACTGAAGCTTTCTTT
CASSFDRDTEAFF
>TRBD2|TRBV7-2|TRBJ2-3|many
TGTGCCAGCAGCCCGGGGGGGGCGGGGACCACAGATACGCAGTATTTT
CASSPGGAGTTDTQYF
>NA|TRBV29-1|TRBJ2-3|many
TGCAGCGTTGTTTCGGAGGCAGATACGCAGTATTTT
CSVVSEADTQYF
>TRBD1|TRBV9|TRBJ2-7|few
TGTGCCAGCAGCGTAGATTGGGCCGAGGGCAGGGGGCAGGAGCAGTACTTC
CASSVDWAEGRGQEQYF
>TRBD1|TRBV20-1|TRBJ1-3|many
TGCAGTGCTAGAGATCAGGGGGCTGGAAACACCATATATTTT
CSARDQGAGNTIYF
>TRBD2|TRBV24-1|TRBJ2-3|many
TGTGCCACCAGTGATTTGCTGTCCGCTAGCGGGAGGACAGATACGCAGTATTTT
CATSDLLSASGRTDTQYF
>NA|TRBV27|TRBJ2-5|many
TGTGCCACTTCTGGCGGGGCTCAAGAGACCCAGTACTTC
CATSGGAQETQYF
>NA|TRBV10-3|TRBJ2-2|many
TGTGCCATCAGTGAGCTTGAGAGAACCGGGGAGCTGTTTTTT
CAISELERTGELFF
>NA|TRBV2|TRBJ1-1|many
TGTGCCAGCAGTGTACGCAGCGAAGCTTTCTTT
CASSVRSEAFF
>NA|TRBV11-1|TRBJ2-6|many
TGTGCCAGCTCCGGCAGGACATGGGGGCGTGCGGCCAACGTCCTGACTTTC
CASSGRTWGRAANVLTF
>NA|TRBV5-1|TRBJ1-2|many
TGCGCCAGTGGGACCCGGGAAGATACTAACTATGGCTACACCTTC
CASGTREDTNYGYTF
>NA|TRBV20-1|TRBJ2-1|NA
TGCAGTGCTTTCCTACGTCCTGACGACAATGAGCAGTTCTTC
CSAFLRPDDNEQFF
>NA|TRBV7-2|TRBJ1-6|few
TGTGCCAGCAACCGGGTCCCTAGATATAATTCACCCCTCCACTTT
CASNRVPRYNSPLHF
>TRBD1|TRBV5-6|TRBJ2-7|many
TGTGCCAGCAGCTCGAGACGGACAGGGAACTACGAGCAGTACTTC
CASSSRRTGNYEQYF
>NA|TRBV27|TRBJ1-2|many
TGTGCCAGCAGCCCCTTCCCAGGGTATGGCTACACCTTC
CASSPFPGYGYTF
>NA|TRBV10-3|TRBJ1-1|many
TGTGCCATCAGTGAGCCCCGTGGCGGGACTGAAGCTTTCTTT
CAISEPRGGTEAFF
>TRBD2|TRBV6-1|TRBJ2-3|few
TGTGCCAGCAAACTAGCGGGAGGAGGTGGAGATACGCAGTATTTT
CASKLAGGGGDTQYF
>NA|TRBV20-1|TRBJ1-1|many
TGCAGTGCTAGAAAGAGTACTGAAGCTTTCTTT
CSARKSTEAFF
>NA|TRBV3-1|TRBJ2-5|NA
TGTGCCAGCAGCCAGCTGGAGACCCAGTACTTC
CASSQLETQYF
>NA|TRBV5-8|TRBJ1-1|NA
TGTGCCAGCAGCAAGGGACTCTTGAACACTGAAGCTTTCTTT
CASSKGLLNTEAFF
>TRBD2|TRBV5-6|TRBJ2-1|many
TGTGCCAGCAGCTTGGAGCGACTAGCGGGAGGAAAGAGCTTTGAGCAGTTCTTC
CASSLERLAGGKSFEQFF
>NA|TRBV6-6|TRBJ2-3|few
TGTGCCAGCAGTTACAAGGGCCCCACAGATACGCAGTATTTT
CASSYKGPTDTQYF
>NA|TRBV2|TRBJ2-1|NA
TGTGCCAGCAGTGATGGATTACCTAGCGCTGAGCAGTTCTTC
CASSDGLPSAEQFF
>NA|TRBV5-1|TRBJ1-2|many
TGCGCCAGCAGCACGGATGGACAAAATGGCTACACCTTC
CASSTDGQNGYTF
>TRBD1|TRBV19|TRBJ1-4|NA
TGTGCCAGTAGTAGAAGAGCCACAGGGGGGGATGAAAAACTGTTTTTT
CASSRRATGGDEKLFF
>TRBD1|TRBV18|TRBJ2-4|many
TGTGCCAGCTCACTTGAGGGACAGCTAGCCAAAAACATTCAGTACTTC
CASSLEGQLAKNIQYF
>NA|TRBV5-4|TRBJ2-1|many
TGTGCCAGCAGCTTACAGGGTGGCAATGAGCAGTTCTTC
CASSLQGGNEQFF
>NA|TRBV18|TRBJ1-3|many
TGTGCCAGCTCACGAGTGGACACCATATATTTT
CASSRVDTIYF
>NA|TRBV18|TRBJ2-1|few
TGTGCCAGCTCACCAAAGGCGGGGGCTTTCTCCTACAATGAGCAGTTCTTC
CASSPKAGAFSYNEQFF
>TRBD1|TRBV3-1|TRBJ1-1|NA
TGTGCCAGCAGCCAAACAGGGGTTACTGAAGCTTTCTTT
CASSQTGVTEAFF
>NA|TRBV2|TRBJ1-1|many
TGTGCCAGCCTTGCAGGCGTCACTGAAGCTTTCTTT
CASLAGVTEAFF
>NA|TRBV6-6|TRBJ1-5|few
TGTGCCAGCAGTTTACAAGGCAATCAGCCCCAGCATTTT
CASSLQGNQPQHF
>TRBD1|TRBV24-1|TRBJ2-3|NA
TGTGCCACCAGTGGGACAGGGGGCGCCCCAGATACGCAGTATTTT
CATSGTGGAPDTQYF
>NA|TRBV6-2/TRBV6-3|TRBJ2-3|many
TGTGCCAGCAAGGGTTCCTCGCCGGATACGCAGTATTTT
CASKGSSPDTQYF
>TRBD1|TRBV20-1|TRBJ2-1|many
TGCAGTGCTAGGCGACCCTCGGGACAGGGGGAAATTCAGCAGTTCTTC
CSARRPSGQGEIQQFF
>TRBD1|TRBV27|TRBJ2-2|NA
TGTGCCAGCAGTCCGACTACAGGGGGCGGGACCGGGGAGCTGTTTTTT
CASSPTTGGGTGELFF
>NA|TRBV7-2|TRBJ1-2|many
TGTGCCAGCAGCCCCGCAGTGGGATCGTACGGCTACACCTTC
CASSPAVGSYGYTF
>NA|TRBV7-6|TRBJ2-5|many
TGTGCCAGCAGCGTTAATGGAGAGACCCAGTACTTC
CASSVNGETQYF
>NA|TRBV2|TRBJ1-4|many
TGTGCCAGCAGTGGGGGACTGAGTCAAGGCCCGGAAGAAAAACTGTTTTTT
CASSGGLSQGPEEKLFF
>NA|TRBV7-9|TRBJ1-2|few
TGTGCCAGCTTCACTCTTAACTATGGCTACACCTTC
CASFTLNYGYTF
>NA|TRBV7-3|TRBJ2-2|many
TGTGCCAGCAGCTCACAGGGCGACACCGGGGAGCTGTTTTTT
CASSSQGDTGELFF